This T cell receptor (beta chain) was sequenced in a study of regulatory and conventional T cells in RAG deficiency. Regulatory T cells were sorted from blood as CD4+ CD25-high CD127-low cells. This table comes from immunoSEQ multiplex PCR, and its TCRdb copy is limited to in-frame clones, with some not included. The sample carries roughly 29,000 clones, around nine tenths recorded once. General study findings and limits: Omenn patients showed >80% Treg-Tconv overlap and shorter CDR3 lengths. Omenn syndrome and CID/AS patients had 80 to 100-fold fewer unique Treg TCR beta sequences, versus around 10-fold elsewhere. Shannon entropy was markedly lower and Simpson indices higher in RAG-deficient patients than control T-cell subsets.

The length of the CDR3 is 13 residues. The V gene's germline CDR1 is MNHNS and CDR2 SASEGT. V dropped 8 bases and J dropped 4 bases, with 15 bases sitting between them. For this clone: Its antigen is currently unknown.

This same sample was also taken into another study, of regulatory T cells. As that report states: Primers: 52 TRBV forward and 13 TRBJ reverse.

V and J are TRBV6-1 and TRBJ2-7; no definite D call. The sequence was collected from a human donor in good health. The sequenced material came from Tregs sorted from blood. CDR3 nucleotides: TGTGCCAGCCGCCATTGGGATTTTTACGAGCAGTACTTC. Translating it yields CASRHWDFYEQYF.